A single sample gave rise to the 20 T cell receptor beta chains below, sequenced in a study of naive and memory T cell subsets. Study findings and constraints: A few larger clonotypes appeared in naive repertoires, especially CD8, possibly memory cells re-expressing CD45RA.

The beta constant-region primer was an equimolar mix of two oligonucleotides covering TRBC1 and TRBC2. Nested alpha and beta constant-region primers with the SP2 primer drove four PCR rounds on ligated cDNA. TCRdb used MiXCR to reprocess the UMI-ligation and nested PCR reads, holding one entry per CDR3 protein. The data contain 120,000 to 150,000 distinct CDR3 sequences, roughly a fifth of them singletons. These receptors' antigens are unknown. Sequencing input: naive CD8+ T cells from blood. The receptors come from a human donor in good health.

This clonotype has at least ten counts. The rearrangement joins TRBV12-3 or TRBV12-4 to TRBJ1-3; TRBD1 aligns across 7 bases. V shed 5 bases, J shed 0 bases, and the junction held 1 base outside the gene matches. This CDR3 is built from 14 residues. CDR3 amino acids: CASSRTGSGNTIYF. The CDR3 nucleotides read TGTGCCAGCAGTCGGACAGGCTCTGGAAACACCATATATTTT.

There are a few counts of this clonotype. The V call is TRBV27, the J call TRBJ2-7, with D possibly TRBD2 on 5 matching bases. Germline V gives CDR1 MNHEY, CDR2 SMNVEV (reference sequence). CDR3 size: 13 residues. Trimming pared 7 bases from V and 4 bases from J, leaving 14 bases between. In DNA, the CDR3 is TGTGCCAGCACTTACGGGAACGGGTACGAGCAGTACTTC. As protein: CASTYGNGYEQYF.

This clonotype turned up a few times. The chain couples TRBV12-3 or TRBV12-4 to TRBJ2-5; either TRBD1 or TRBD2 may fit D (5 bases each). The CDR3 runs to 15 residues. V lost 6 bases and J lost 2, with 16 bases in between. CDR3 residues: CASRPGTWGQETQYF. In nucleotides, the CDR3 is TGTGCCAGCAGACCCGGGACGTGGGGGCAAGAGACCCAGTACTTC.

This chain joins TRBV2 and TRBJ2-1; D is unclear. Trimming took 10 bases from V and 3 from J, leaving 10 bases between them. The CDR3 loop spans 12 amino acids. CDR1 and CDR2 (germline): SNHLY, FYNNEI. CDR3 sequence: CAIPKDYNEQFF. For the CDR3, the DNA is TGTGCCATCCCGAAAGACTACAATGAGCAGTTCTTC. The complete variable domain, with remaining parts taken from reference TRBV2 and TRBJ2-1, reads EPEVTQTPSHQVTQMGQEVILRCVPISNHLYFYWYRQILGQKVEFLVSFYNNEISEKSEIFDDQFSVERPDGSNFTLKIRSTKLEDSAMYFCAIPKDYNEQFFGPGTRLTVL.

A few counts support this clonotype. The chain uses TRBV12-3 or TRBV12-4 and TRBJ2-1; D perhaps matches TRBD2 (7 bases). V was shortened by 7 bases and J by 7 bases, with 20 bases between the two germline ends. This CDR3 region has 15 residues. The CDR3 nucleotides are TGTGCCAGCACCAGACCAGGGGCTAGCGGAAATGAGCAGTTCTTC. The encoded protein is CASTRPGASGNEQFF.

J is TRBJ2-1 and V is TRBV7-2; 9 bases map to TRBD2. CDR1 and CDR2 (germline): SGHTA, FQGNSA. J was trimmed by 8 bases and V by 5 bases; bases with no gene match: 10. This CDR3 contains 15 residues. The CDR3, as DNA: TGTGCCAGCAGCCTATTAGCGGGAGTAGGCGATGAGCAGTTCTTC. This gives the protein CASSLLAGVGDEQFF.

This rearrangement joins TRBV18 to TRBJ2-3, with a tentative D call TRBD1 (6 bases). The germline V and J ends were trimmed by 3 bases and 1 base, with 14 bases remaining between them. The CDR3 consists of 16 residues. CDR1 is KGHSH and CDR2 is LQKENI in the germline V gene. DNA of the CDR3: TGTGCCAGCTCACCCCCAAGGACAGTTCGCACAGATACGCAGTATTTT. Its translation: CASSPPRTVRTDTQYF. The full variable domain, completed using reference TRBV18 and TRBJ2-3, is NAGVMQNPRHLVRRRGQEARLRCSPMKGHSHVYWYRQLPEEGLKFMVYLQKENIIDESGMPKERFSAEFPKEGPSILRIQQVVRGDSAAYFCASSPPRTVRTDTQYFGPGTRLTVL.

The chain links TRBV6-5 to TRBJ1-1; 7 bases agree with TRBD1. The V and J ends lost 5 bases and 3 bases, in that order; junction bases with no gene match: 6. The CDR3 has 14 residues. CDR1 and CDR2 from the germline V gene are MNHEY and SVGAGI. In nucleotides, the CDR3 is TGTGCCAGCAGTAGCACTGACAGGGACACTGAAGCTTTCTTT. It translates to CASSSTDRDTEAFF.

As regards this clonotype: One junction end does not reproduce the germline sequence, and a read error may be involved. This chain uses TRBV6-6 with TRBJ2-1, with TRBD2 matching 7 bases. Germline CDR1 and CDR2: MNHNY and SVGAGI (reference sequence). The CDR3 is 15 residues long. CDR3 DNA: TGTGCCAGCAGTTACGTCTGGGGGACTAACAATGACCAGTTCTTC. Encoded protein: CASSYVWGTNNDQFF.

The sample holds a few counts of this clonotype. V usage is TRBV10-3 and J usage is TRBJ2-5, with D perhaps TRBD1 (6 bases). Trimming removed 3 bases from V and 2 bases from J, with 10 bases in between. Germline-derived CDR1 and CDR2 are ENHRY and SYGVKD. CDR3 length: 14 residues. The CDR3 DNA sequence: TGTGCCATCAGTGATTCAGGACAGCAAGAGACCCAGTACTTC. It yields the protein CAISDSGQQETQYF.

This clonotype has at least ten counts. The chain joins TRBV28 to TRBJ1-5; D possibly corresponds to TRBD1 (5 bases). Trimming removed 3 bases from V and 7 bases from J, with 13 bases in between. The CDR3 sequence is 14 residues long. Looked up from germline, CDR1 is MDHEN and CDR2 is SYDVKM. The CDR3 sequence: CASSFIWGGQPQHF. CDR3 in DNA: TGTGCCAGCAGTTTCATCTGGGGGGGACAGCCCCAGCATTTT.

This chain joins TRBV20-1 and TRBJ2-1; 9 nucleotides line up with TRBD2. V shed 6 bases and J 3 bases; nucleotides not matched to a gene: 9. Germline lookup yields CDR1 DFQATT and CDR2 SNEGSKA (reference sequence). CDR3 length: 15 residues. As DNA, the CDR3 is TGCAGTGCCACCGTGCGGGAGGGGGTCTACAATGAGCAGTTCTTC. Translated: CSATVREGVYNEQFF.

This clonotype has only a few counts. The chain combines TRBV9 with TRBJ2-7, with 13 positions matching TRBD2. With V trimmed by 3 bases and J by 4 bases, 7 bases remained unmatched. The CDR3 loop spans 16 amino acids. The germline V gene encodes CDR1 SGDLS and CDR2 YYNGEE. DNA of the CDR3: TGTGCCAGCAGCGCCGGGACTAGCGGGATGGGGTACGAGCAGTACTTC. This codes for CASSAGTSGMGYEQYF.

The rearrangement links TRBV5-4 to TRBJ2-3; perhaps TRBD2 as D (6 bases). V shed 3 bases and J shed 4 bases, with 6 bases lying between them. This CDR3 contains 12 residues. The germline CDR1 and CDR2 sequences are SGHNT and YYREEE (reference sequence). For the CDR3, the DNA is TGTGCCAGCAGCTGGGGGGCAGATACGCAGTATTTT. Translating gives CASSWGADTQYF.

This chain connects TRBV5-1 to TRBJ2-1; possible D gene TRBD1, 5 bases. CDR1 and CDR2 (germline): SGHRS, YFSETQ. The CDR3 has 14 residues. V lost 0 bases, J lost 7 bases, and 11 bases lay in between. CDR3 coding DNA: TGCGCCAGCAGCTTGGGCTGGGGCCCGAATGAGCAGTTCTTC. Amino acid sequence: CASSLGWGPNEQFF. Complete variable domain (other parts from reference TRBV5-1 and TRBJ2-1): KAGVTQTPRYLIKTRGQQVTLSCSPISGHRSVSWYQQTPGQGLQFLFEYFSETQRNKGNFPGRFSGRQFSNSRSEMNVSTLELGDSALYLCASSLGWGPNEQFFGPGTRLTVL.

The sample holds a few counts of this clonotype. The V call is TRBV13, the J call TRBJ1-1; D is unresolved. CDR3 size: 14 residues. CDR1 is PRHDT, CDR2 FYEKMQ, per germline (reference sequence). V gave up 3 bases and J gave up 0 bases, with 8 bases separating them. Here the CDR3 reads CASSFLRMNTEAFF. The CDR3 DNA reads TGTGCCAGCAGCTTTTTACGCATGAACACTGAAGCTTTCTTT.

The sample holds a few counts of this clonotype. The rearrangement links TRBV29-1 to TRBJ2-1, with 7 bases that match TRBD2. V was clipped by 0 bases and J by 4 bases; unmatched bases: 6. The CDR3 has 15 residues. Germline CDR1 is SQVTM and CDR2 is ANQGSEA. CDR3 in DNA: TGCAGCGTTGAAGATGAGACTAGCCTTTACAATGAGCAGTTCTTC. This encodes CSVEDETSLYNEQFF.

This clonotype has more than one count but fewer than ten. The rearrangement joins TRBV6-5 to TRBJ2-7; D perhaps matches TRBD1 (6 bases). CDR3 length: 12 residues. Germline lookup yields CDR1 MNHEY and CDR2 SVGAGI. The V gene lost 4 bases and the J gene lost 7 bases, with 11 bases spanning the gap. DNA for the CDR3: TGTGCCAGCAGTTCCAACAGGGCTGAGCAGTACTTC. This sequence encodes CASSSNRAEQYF.

This clonotype has more than one count but fewer than ten. The genes are TRBV29-1 and TRBJ1-1; no firm D call. The V and J ends lost 3 bases and 6 bases respectively, with 11 bases between them. The germline CDR1 and CDR2 sequences are SQVTM and ANQGSEA. The CDR3 sequence is 12 residues long. Here the CDR3 reads CSVEGSQSEAFF. CDR3 sequence (DNA): TGCAGCGTTGAGGGATCGCAGTCTGAAGCTTTCTTT.

The V gene is TRBV7-9, the J gene TRBJ1-6; 11 nucleotides agree with TRBD1. V lost 5 bases to trimming and J lost 7 bases; unmatched junction nucleotides: 10. The CDR3 loop spans 17 amino acids. From germline, CDR1 is SEHNR and CDR2 FQNEAQ (reference sequence). The CDR3 reads CASSPSRDRGRNSPLHF. CDR3 nucleotide sequence: TGTGCCAGCAGCCCTAGCCGGGACAGGGGGAGGAATTCACCCCTCCACTTT.